This section outlines one TCR beta chain sequence together with its context. Its recognized antigen is unknown. Base-call qualities are not available, and no considerably larger clone is one nucleotide away. Using the deep immunoSEQ assay, TCR CDR3 regions were amplified from genomic DNA by multiplex PCR. Extracted genomic DNA from each cell subset was spread evenly across all wells of several immunoSEQ 96-well plates, with each plate serving as a replicate. For sorted subsets, about 220 ng of genomic DNA, equivalent to about 30,000 T cell genomes, went into each replicate PCR. The purified libraries were quantified using a Qubit 3.0 fluorometer, sized with a Bioanalyzer 2100, and then quantified again using the KAPA Library Quantification kit. Every immunoSEQ 96-well plate was sequenced on a dedicated single-read 150-cycle Illumina NextSeq 550 flow cell. In the paper's pipeline: Because the immunoSEQ output held only junctional sequences and lacked quality scores, the filtering could not match the filtering applied to full-length reads. To assign V/J genes and CDR3, sequences were annotated using PyIR, a Python wrapper for IgBLAST v1.9, with IMGT germline references. Reads were filtered out if the reads had weak V/J assignments (E-value above 1e-6), no CDR3, stop codons, out-of-frame junctions, or ambiguous translated residues. A V3J clonotype was defined by an identical inferred V gene, J gene, and CDR3 amino acid sequence. The percentage overlap between two repertoires was calculated by dividing the number of shared unique clonotypes by the size of the smaller repertoire. Repertoire richness was assessed with RTK rarefaction, the Chao1 estimator, and Recon v2.1 estimates of unobserved clonotypes. Generation probabilities were computed with OLGA for all TCRbeta clonotypes obtained by the gDNA method from a handful of donors. What TCRdb holds here is the immuneACCESS table cut down to in-frame rearrangements. Part of the clones is not present; checked against another copy, under half of the missing clones reflect an unresolved V gene, and the others are unexplained. That table gives V, J and clone size, and the DNA gave D and trimming. A total of about 2 million clones appear in this sample, less than 95% of them only once. The ten largest make up 0.85% to 1.3% of the sample.

CD8 naive samples were obtained by positive selection for CCR7 among CD45RO-negative cells, yielding a CD45RA+CCR7+ population from which TemRA cells were excluded. The donors were healthy, HIV-negative adults with no recently reported acute infections or vaccinations. Only Caucasian adults living in Nashville, Tennessee, USA were represented among the donors. Blood was collected by leukapheresis, and PBMCs were isolated by Ficoll-Histopaque density gradient centrifugation and then cryopreserved in liquid nitrogen vapor phase. Analytical flow cytometry was used to check the purity and quantity of each magnetically sorted T cell population. From each sorted fraction, genomic DNA was isolated and quantified by UV absorbance on a Nanodrop 2000c. The record originates from a study of shared clonotypes between healthy human individuals (dated by TCRdb to about 2020). For the wider study: The cohort comprised a couple of women and a few men aged 18 to 49 years. Different laboratories and diverse techniques were used to prepare libraries and sequence TCR repertoires, to increase sequencing depth and limit assay-specific biases. To estimate repertoire size and how much clonotype sharing occurs between individuals, the study deeply sequenced the blood TCR repertoires of 5 or 6 healthy adults. Between about 0.9 and 8.9 billion PBMCs per donor were obtained by leukapheresis. For each donor, three plates each were used for CD4 naive and CD4 memory, two plates were used for CD8 naive, and one plate was used for CD8 memory.

Inclusive of the bounding cysteine and phenylalanine, the CDR3 is 14 residues long. The entry retains the CDR3 DNA only, 42 bases that are in frame from base 1. V is cut back by 4 bases and J by 11 bases, with 7 bases in the junction unmatched. CDR1 and CDR2 (MNHEY, SVGAGI) derive from the germline V gene. Findings and caveats that apply to the study as a whole: Sampling was restricted to blood, and TCR repertoires in tissues likely differ from the TCR repertoires found in blood. Pairwise subsampling indicated that sequencing depth was expected to affect the degree of clonotype sharing among donors. Even with the large sequencing depth, rarefaction of the sorted-subset datasets indicated that sequencing was incomplete. Larger estimated clonotype richness was generally found for naive subsets than for memory subsets. Clonotypes shared by all four sorted-subset donors showed higher generation probabilities than non-shared clonotypes. The genetic and exposure-history diversity represented was limited by the small number of donors. Sharing across a handful of donors was observed for approximately 5% of naive CD4, over 3% of naive CD8, 2% to 2.5% of memory CD4, and about 0.38% of memory CD8 clonotypes.

This chain is built from TRBV6-5 and TRBJ1-6, with 8 middle bases fitting TRBD1. The sample consisted of naive CD8+ T cells sorted from blood. The meaning of the sample's cell subset or site label: CD45RA+CCR7+. The receptor was isolated from a man in his late teens or twenties in good health. The DNA is TGTGCCAGCAGTTTAAGGACAGGGTTGGCACCCCTCCACTTT. This yields the protein CASSLRTGLAPLHF.